What follows describes a single TCR beta chain. Antigen specificity is unknown. The sorted Tregs were CD4+CD25+CD127-/low cells. TCRdb re-called the 5' RACE reads with MiXCR, one entry per CDR3 protein. The table records 34,000 or so distinct CDR3 sequences, more than 20% of them present only once. Findings and limits, study-wide: The larger cohort examined one V-J beta rearrangement, not whole repertoires.

Trimming took 4 bases from V and 6 from J, leaving 13 bases between them. The CDR3 covers 13 residues. Germline V lookup: CDR1 SGHAT, CDR2 FQNNGV. The sequence derives from a female donor with breast cancer. Sequencing input: tumor-infiltrating Tregs sorted from the breast tumor. V usage is TRBV11-2 and J usage is TRBJ2-7; D is unresolved. The CDR3 is CASSSTIGFEQYF. In nucleotides, the CDR3 is TGTGCCAGCAGCTCTACGATAGGTTTCGAGCAGTACTTC. Full variable domain (remainder filled in from reference TRBV11-2 and TRBJ2-7): EAGVAQSPRYKIIEKRQSVAFWCNPISGHATLYWYQQILGQGPKLLIQFQNNGVVDDSQLPKDRFSAERLKGVDSTLKIQPAKLEDSAVYLCASSSTIGFEQYFGPGTRLTVT.